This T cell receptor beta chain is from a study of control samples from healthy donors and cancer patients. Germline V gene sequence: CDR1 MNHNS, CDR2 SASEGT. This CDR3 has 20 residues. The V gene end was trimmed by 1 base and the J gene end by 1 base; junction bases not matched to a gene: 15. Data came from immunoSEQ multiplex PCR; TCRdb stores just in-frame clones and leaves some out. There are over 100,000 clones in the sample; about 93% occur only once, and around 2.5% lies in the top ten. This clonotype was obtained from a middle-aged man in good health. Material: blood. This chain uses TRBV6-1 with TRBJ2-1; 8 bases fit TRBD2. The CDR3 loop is CASSEDPQRGTIRSYNEQFF. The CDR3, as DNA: TGTGCCAGCAGTGAAGACCCCCAGCGGGGGACTATCCGGTCCTACAATGAGCAGTTCTTC.